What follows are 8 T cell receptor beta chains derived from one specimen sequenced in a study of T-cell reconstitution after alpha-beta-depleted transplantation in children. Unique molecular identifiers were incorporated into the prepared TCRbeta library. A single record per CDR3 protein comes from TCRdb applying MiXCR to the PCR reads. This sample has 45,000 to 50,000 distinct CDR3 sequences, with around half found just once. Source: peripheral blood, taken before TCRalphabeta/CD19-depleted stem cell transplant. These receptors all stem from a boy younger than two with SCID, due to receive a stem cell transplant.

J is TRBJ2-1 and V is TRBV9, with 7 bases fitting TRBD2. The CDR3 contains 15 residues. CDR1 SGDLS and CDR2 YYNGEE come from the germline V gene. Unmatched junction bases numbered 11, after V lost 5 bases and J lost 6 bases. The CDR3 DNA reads TGTGCCAGCAGAGGATCCCCGGGACTAAGCAATGAGCAGTTCTTC. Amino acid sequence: CASRGSPGLSNEQFF.

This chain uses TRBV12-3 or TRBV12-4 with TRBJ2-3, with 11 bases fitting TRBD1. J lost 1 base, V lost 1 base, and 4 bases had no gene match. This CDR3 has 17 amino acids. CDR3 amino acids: CASSLGGQGGGTDTQYF. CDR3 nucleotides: TGTGCCAGCAGTTTAGGGGGACAGGGGGGGGGCACAGATACGCAGTATTTT.

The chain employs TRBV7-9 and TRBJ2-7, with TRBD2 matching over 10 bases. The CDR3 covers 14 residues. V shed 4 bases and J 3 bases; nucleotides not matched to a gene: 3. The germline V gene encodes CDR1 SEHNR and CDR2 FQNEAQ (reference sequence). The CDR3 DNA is TGTGCCAGCAGCTCCCGACTAGCGGGCTACGAGCAGTACTTC. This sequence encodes CASSSRLAGYEQYF.

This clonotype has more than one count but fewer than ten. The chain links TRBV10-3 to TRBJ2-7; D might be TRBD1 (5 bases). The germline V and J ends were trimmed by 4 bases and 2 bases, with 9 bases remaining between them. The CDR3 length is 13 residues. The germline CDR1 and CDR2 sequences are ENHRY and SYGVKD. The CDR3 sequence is CAISGGHPYEQYF. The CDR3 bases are TGTGCCATCAGTGGAGGACACCCCTACGAGCAGTACTTC.

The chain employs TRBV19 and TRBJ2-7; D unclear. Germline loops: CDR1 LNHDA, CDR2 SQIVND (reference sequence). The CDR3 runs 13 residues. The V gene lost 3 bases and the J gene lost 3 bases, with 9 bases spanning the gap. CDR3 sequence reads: CASSINIRYEQYF. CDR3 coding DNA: TGTGCCAGTAGTATTAACATTCGCTACGAGCAGTACTTC.

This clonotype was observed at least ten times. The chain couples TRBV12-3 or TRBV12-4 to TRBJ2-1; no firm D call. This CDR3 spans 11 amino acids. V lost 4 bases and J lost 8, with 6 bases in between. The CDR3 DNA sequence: TGTGCCAGCAGTTGGTTGGATGAGCAGTTCTTC. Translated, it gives CASSWLDEQFF.

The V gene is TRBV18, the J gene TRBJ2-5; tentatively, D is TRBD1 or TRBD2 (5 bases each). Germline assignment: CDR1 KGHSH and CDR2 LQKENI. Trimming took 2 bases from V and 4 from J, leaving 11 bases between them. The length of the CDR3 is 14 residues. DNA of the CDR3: TGTGCCAGCTCACCAACGGGGCCTGGAGAGACCCAGTACTTC. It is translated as CASSPTGPGETQYF.

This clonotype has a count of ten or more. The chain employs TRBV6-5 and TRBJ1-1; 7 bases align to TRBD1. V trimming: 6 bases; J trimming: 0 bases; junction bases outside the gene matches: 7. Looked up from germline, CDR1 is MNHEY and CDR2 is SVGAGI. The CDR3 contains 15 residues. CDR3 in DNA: TGTGCCAGCAGGTCTCCGGGACAGCTGAACACTGAAGCTTTCTTT. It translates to CASRSPGQLNTEAFF.